This TCR beta chain emerged from a study of T cell responses to AZD1222 COVID-19 vaccine. The CDR3 spans 15 residues. The ends were cut back, 4 bases at V and 5 bases at J, with 16 bases in the middle. Germline CDR1 SGDLS, CDR2 YYNGEE. TCRdb keeps only in-frame clones here, not all; method: immunoSEQ multiplex PCR. The table lists around 45,000 clones, 80% to 95% of them singletons. Study-level points and caveats: At baseline, just a handful of AZD1222 recipients tested seropositive. After the peak T cell response, and only then, were repertoires sampled. Distributed over spike, vaccine-associated CD4 TCRs predominated at 160-218 and 743-854.

A word on this clone: Antigen: not known.

The rearrangement uses TRBV9 and TRBJ1-5; D may be TRBD1 (6 bases). This TCR was sampled from an adult who received the AZD1222 COVID-19 vaccine. Sample: peripheral blood, taken 28 days after the second AZD1222 dose. The CDR3 is CASSPQPQGDQPQHF. In DNA, the CDR3 is TGTGCCAGCAGCCCCCAACCACAGGGTGATCAGCCCCAGCATTTT.